This TCR beta chain was documented in a study of CD8+ T cells in alopecia areata. After isolation, RNA underwent reverse transcription to generate cDNA as the sequencing template. Profiled with immunoSEQ multiplex PCR; TCRdb holds only in-frame clones, not every one. Here the sample spans tens of thousands of clones, roughly 51% being singletons. The TCR was taken from a human donor with alopecia areata. Sample: NKG2D-high CD8+ T cells sorted from blood.

The CDR3 DNA reads as TGTGCCAGCAGTTTATCGGGAGGGATGGAGACCCAGTACTTC. This translates into CASSLSGGMETQYF. The V and J genes are TRBV27 and TRBJ2-5, with 7 bases that match TRBD2. This CDR3 has 14 amino acids. Trimming cost V 0 bases and J 5 bases; bases outside gene matches: 3. The germline gives CDR1 MNHEY, CDR2 SMNVEV (reference sequence).